The rows below give T cell receptor beta chains drawn from one sample of a study of early T cells in non-severe SARS-CoV-2 infection. From the 5' RACE reads, TCRdb called clonotypes with MiXCR, one entry per CDR3 protein. The sample lists around 60,000 distinct CDR3 sequences, 8% to 10% seen once, with 8.6% in the top ten. Sample: whole blood. The receptor source for this set is an adult who was a healthcare worker with PCR-confirmed SARS-CoV-2 infection or an uninfected control (not recorded which). Both conserved end residues are part of each CDR3. D genes are given only for firm matches. Rows may omit the clone size; those that give it use once, few, many or a size class.

size: many; D: TRBD2; V: TRBV19; J: TRBJ2-1; CDR3: CASSIGTSNEQFF; DNA: TGTGCCAGTAGTATTGGGACTAGCAATGAGCAGTTCTTC
size: NA; D: NA; V: TRBV11-2; J: TRBJ1-3; CDR3: CASSLFGGSGNTIYF; DNA: TGTGCCAGCAGCTTATTCGGGGGCTCTGGAAACACCATATATTTT
size: few; D: NA; V: TRBV12-3/TRBV12-4; J: TRBJ2-3; CDR3: CASSLDLLADTQYF; DNA: TGTGCCAGCAGTTTAGACCTACTAGCAGATACGCAGTATTTT
size: many; D: NA; V: TRBV2; J: TRBJ2-2; CDR3: CASTRVNTGELFF; DNA: TGTGCCAGCACCAGGGTGAACACCGGGGAGCTGTTTTTT
size: few; D: NA; V: TRBV20-1; J: TRBJ2-1; CDR3: CSASVGENEQFF; DNA: TGCAGTGCTAGCGTTGGGGAGAATGAGCAGTTCTTC
size: few; D: NA; V: TRBV7-9; J: TRBJ2-5; CDR3: CASSSRGEETQYF; DNA: TGTGCCAGCAGCTCAAGGGGCGAAGAGACCCAGTACTTC
size: NA; D: NA; V: TRBV20-1; J: TRBJ1-5; CDR3: CSASRGYSNQPQHF; DNA: TGCAGTGCTAGTCGGGGGTATAGCAATCAGCCCCAGCATTTT
size: many; D: NA; V: TRBV7-9; J: TRBJ1-1; CDR3: CASSLAEGMNTEAFF; DNA: TGTGCCAGCAGCTTAGCGGAGGGGATGAACACTGAAGCTTTCTTT
size: many; D: NA; V: TRBV20-1; J: TRBJ2-3; CDR3: CSGLLGRGGFGSSTDTQYF; DNA: TGCAGTGGTCTCCTTGGGCGGGGCGGTTTCGGATCTAGCACAGATACGCAGTATTTT
size: many; D: TRBD1; V: TRBV20-1; J: TRBJ2-7; CDR3: CSATLRDRDHEQYF; DNA: TGCAGTGCTACCCTTAGGGACAGGGACCACGAGCAGTACTTC
size: NA; D: TRBD2; V: TRBV7-9; J: TRBJ2-7; CDR3: CASSPVAGGSYEQYF; DNA: TGTGCCAGCAGCCCTGTAGCGGGAGGCTCCTACGAGCAGTACTTC
size: few; D: NA; V: TRBV5-6; J: TRBJ2-7; CDR3: CASSPKMTGPLTYEQYF; DNA: TGTGCCAGCAGCCCAAAAATGACGGGACCTCTTACGTACGAGCAGTACTTC
size: many; D: NA; V: TRBV20-1; J: TRBJ2-6; CDR3: CSASSSYGVRGGANVLTF; DNA: TGCAGTGCTAGCTCCTCGTACGGAGTAAGAGGTGGGGCCAACGTCCTGACTTTC
size: few; D: TRBD1; V: TRBV12-3/TRBV12-4; J: TRBJ1-5; CDR3: CASSFRQGASNQPQHF; DNA: TGTGCCAGCAGTTTTAGGCAGGGGGCAAGCAATCAGCCCCAGCATTTT
size: many; D: TRBD1; V: TRBV6-2/TRBV6-3; J: TRBJ2-1; CDR3: CASSYSGQGVGYNEQFF; DNA: TGTGCCAGCAGTTACTCGGGACAGGGGGTGGGTTACAATGAGCAGTTCTTC
size: many; D: NA; V: TRBV10-3; J: TRBJ2-5; CDR3: CAISPRGRMMETQYF; DNA: TGTGCCATCAGCCCTAGGGGACGGATGATGGAGACCCAGTACTTC
size: few; D: NA; V: TRBV6-5; J: TRBJ2-2; CDR3: CASSYSGVDTGELFF; DNA: TGTGCCAGCAGTTACTCGGGAGTCGACACCGGGGAGCTGTTTTTT
size: NA; D: NA; V: TRBV5-1; J: TRBJ2-1; CDR3: CASSLLGPVQFF; DNA: TGCGCCAGCAGCTTGTTGGGCCCGGTGCAGTTCTTC
size: NA; D: NA; V: TRBV5-5; J: TRBJ2-5; CDR3: CASSLGHSEETQYF; DNA: TGTGCCAGCAGCTTGGGGCATTCCGAAGAGACCCAGTACTTC
size: medium-sized; D: NA; V: TRBV20-1; J: TRBJ2-7; CDR3: CSARDYPEGPYEQYF; DNA: TGCAGTGCTAGAGATTATCCCGAGGGACCTTACGAGCAGTACTTC
size: once; D: NA; V: TRBV5-1; J: TRBJ1-1; CDR3: CASSLGARTEAFF; DNA: TGCGCCAGCAGCTTGGGGGCGCGAACTGAAGCTTTCTTT
size: NA; D: NA; V: TRBV24-1; J: TRBJ2-6; CDR3: CATSDLGSRGANVLTF; DNA: TGTGCCACCAGTGATTTGGGGTCCAGGGGGGCCAACGTCCTGACTTTC
size: many; D: NA; V: TRBV29-1; J: TRBJ2-1; CDR3: CSVDGAQVLNEQFF; DNA: TGCAGCGTGGATGGTGCTCAGGTCCTCAATGAGCAGTTCTTC
size: many; D: NA; V: TRBV6-2/TRBV6-3; J: TRBJ1-1; CDR3: CASSYSSGEGETEAFF; DNA: TGTGCCAGCAGTTATTCGTCCGGGGAGGGCGAGACTGAAGCTTTCTTT
size: many; D: NA; V: TRBV6-1; J: TRBJ2-2; CDR3: CASSAGRGRVSTGELFF; DNA: TGTGCCAGCAGCGCCGGCCGTGGTAGGGTGAGCACCGGGGAGCTGTTTTTT
size: NA; D: NA; V: TRBV15; J: TRBJ2-3; CDR3: CATSRDSGGPLTDTQYF; DNA: TGTGCCACCAGCAGAGATTCAGGCGGGCCCTTAACAGATACGCAGTATTTT
size: NA; D: TRBD2; V: TRBV7-2; J: TRBJ2-3; CDR3: CASSATSASTDTQYF; DNA: TGTGCCAGCAGCGCGACTAGCGCTAGCACAGATACGCAGTATTTT
size: many; D: NA; V: TRBV7-3; J: TRBJ2-3; CDR3: CASSLVGRRTDTQYF; DNA: TGTGCCAGCAGCTTGGTAGGCAGGCGGACAGATACGCAGTATTTT
size: many; D: NA; V: TRBV28; J: TRBJ2-5; CDR3: CASSLGRQETQYF; DNA: TGTGCCAGCAGTTTAGGTCGCCAAGAGACCCAGTACTTC
size: NA; D: TRBD2; V: TRBV6-6; J: TRBJ2-1; CDR3: CASSYSKREPRYNEQSF; DNA: TGTGCCAGCAGTTACTCGAAGCGGGAGCCCCGCTACAATGAGCAGTCCTTC
size: few; D: NA; V: TRBV12-3/TRBV12-4; J: TRBJ2-2; CDR3: CASSFNTGNTGELFF; DNA: TGTGCCAGCAGTTTTAATACAGGGAACACCGGGGAGCTGTTTTTT
size: many; D: NA; V: TRBV7-8; J: TRBJ2-7; CDR3: CASSSTTIMGNEQYF; DNA: TGTGCCAGCAGCTCCACGACCATAATGGGGAACGAGCAGTACTTC
size: few; D: NA; V: TRBV18; J: TRBJ2-6; CDR3: CASSGQRSGANVLTF; DNA: TGTGCCAGCTCAGGACAGCGCTCTGGGGCCAACGTCCTGACTTTC
size: NA; D: TRBD1; V: TRBV20-1; J: TRBJ1-1; CDR3: CSATRDRGTSEAFF; DNA: TGCAGTGCAACCCGGGACAGGGGAACGAGTGAAGCTTTCTTT
size: many; D: TRBD1; V: TRBV3-1; J: TRBJ2-3; CDR3: CASSQGIRQGADTQYF; DNA: TGTGCCAGCAGCCAGGGAATTCGACAGGGCGCAGATACGCAGTATTTT
size: many; D: TRBD1; V: TRBV5-8; J: TRBJ1-5; CDR3: CASSLYAGGSNQPQHF; DNA: TGTGCCAGCAGCTTGTACGCAGGGGGAAGCAATCAGCCCCAGCATTTT
size: many; D: TRBD2; V: TRBV6-2/TRBV6-3; J: TRBJ2-5; CDR3: CASSYSLAAQETQYF; DNA: TGTGCCAGCAGTTACTCTCTAGCGGCCCAAGAGACCCAGTACTTC
size: NA; D: TRBD2; V: TRBV4-1; J: TRBJ2-5; CDR3: CASSPRLAGGPLETQYF; DNA: TGCGCCAGCAGCCCTCGACTAGCGGGAGGGCCGTTGGAGACCCAGTACTTC
size: NA; D: NA; V: TRBV29-1; J: TRBJ2-3; CDR3: CSVETPGVVKQYF; DNA: TGCAGCGTTGAAACCCCCGGGGTAGTCAAGCAGTATTTT
size: many; D: TRBD1; V: TRBV7-9; J: TRBJ2-7; CDR3: CASSMTGVTYEQYF; DNA: TGTGCCAGCAGCATGACAGGGGTAACCTACGAGCAGTACTTC
size: NA; D: NA; V: TRBV20-1; J: TRBJ1-1; CDR3: CSARDSGGPGGAFF; DNA: TGCAGTGCTAGAGATTCGGGAGGCCCGGGTGGAGCTTTCTTT
size: many; D: NA; V: TRBV11-2; J: TRBJ2-3; CDR3: CASSPPMRADTQYF; DNA: TGTGCCAGCAGCCCTCCGATGCGGGCAGATACGCAGTATTTT
size: many; D: TRBD2; V: TRBV20-1; J: TRBJ2-3; CDR3: CSARDQGLAGQDTQYF; DNA: TGCAGTGCTAGAGATCAGGGACTAGCGGGCCAAGATACGCAGTATTTT
size: NA; D: TRBD1; V: TRBV20-1; J: TRBJ2-5; CDR3: CSAKINRGPVRETQYF; DNA: TGCAGTGCTAAAATTAACAGGGGGCCGGTCAGGGAGACCCAGTACTTC
size: many; D: NA; V: TRBV24-1; J: TRBJ2-3; CDR3: CATEDRTDTQYF; DNA: TGTGCCACCGAGGACAGAACAGATACGCAGTATTTT
size: NA; D: NA; V: TRBV15; J: TRBJ2-5; CDR3: CVTSPSQAPTDGTQYF; DNA: TGTGTCACCAGCCCCTCCCAGGCCCCCACGGACGGGACCCAGTACTTC
size: NA; D: TRBD2; V: TRBV9; J: TRBJ2-3; CDR3: CATREGQADTQYF; DNA: TGTGCCACCCGGGAGGGCCAGGCAGATACGCAGTATTTT
size: many; D: NA; V: TRBV4-2; J: TRBJ2-1; CDR3: CASSQDLTRKYNEQFF; DNA: TGTGCCAGCAGCCAAGATTTGACCCGGAAGTACAATGAGCAGTTCTTC
size: few; D: NA; V: TRBV5-6; J: TRBJ1-1; CDR3: CASSLEAGYTEAFF; DNA: TGTGCCAGCAGCTTGGAAGCAGGGTACACTGAAGCTTTCTTT
size: many; D: NA; V: TRBV6-5; J: TRBJ2-7; CDR3: CASSPSGQYYEQYF; DNA: TGTGCCAGCAGTCCTTCTGGACAGTACTACGAGCAGTACTTC
size: NA; D: NA; V: TRBV24-1; J: TRBJ2-5; CDR3: CATSSGIQETQYF; DNA: TGTGCCACCAGTTCGGGCATTCAAGAGACCCAGTACTTC